Listed below are T cell receptor beta chains from one sample, sequenced in a study of OX40 agonist ivuxolimab in advanced cancers. Profiling relied on immunoSEQ multiplex PCR, and the TCRdb table lists in-frame clones only, not all of them. The sample holds 83,000 or so clones, roughly four fifths seen once. The material was CD4+ or CD8+ T cells sorted from blood, obtained in a trial of the OX40 agonist ivuxolimab. These receptors all stem from an adult with an advanced solid tumor such as melanoma, head and neck, liver or kidney cancer. Both conserved end residues are part of each CDR3. The D gene is left open where the match is weak. Clone size is given for some rows only: seen once, a few or many times, or a class if the clone is expanded.

v_call	cdr3_length	clone_size	d_call	j_call	cdr3_aa	cdr3_nt
TRBV18	13	NA	TRBD1	TRBJ1-1	CASSPDRGGGAFF	TGTGCCAGCTCACCTGACAGGGGCGGCGGAGCTTTCTTT
TRBV28	13	NA	NA	TRBJ1-5	CASTRARDQPQHF	TGTGCCAGCACCAGGGCCCGCGATCAGCCCCAGCATTTT
TRBV2	13	NA	TRBD1	TRBJ1-5	CASSDDRGQPQHF	TGTGCCAGCAGTGATGACAGGGGTCAGCCCCAGCATTTT
TRBV5-4	15	NA	NA	TRBJ2-3	CASSLDAGDTDTQYF	TGTGCCAGCAGCTTGGATGCGGGCGACACAGATACGCAGTATTTT
TRBV9	15	NA	NA	TRBJ2-2	CASSTRGGWTGELFF	TGTGCCAGCAGCACCCGAGGGGGATGGACCGGGGAGCTGTTTTTT
TRBV5-8	18	NA	NA	TRBJ1-1	CASSLVYAAETMNTEAFF	TGTGCCAGCAGCTTGGTTTACGCGGCGGAAACTATGAACACTGAAGCTTTCTTT
TRBV2	15	NA	TRBD2	TRBJ2-1	CASVLAAFSYNEQFF	TGTGCCAGCGTCCTAGCGGCGTTCTCCTACAATGAGCAGTTCTTC
TRBV10-3	17	NA	TRBD1	TRBJ2-3	CAISEGGTGRATDTQYF	TGTGCCATCAGTGAGGGAGGGACAGGGCGCGCGACAGATACGCAGTATTTT
TRBV28	15	few	NA	TRBJ1-2	CASSFESLRGYGYTF	TGTGCCAGCAGTTTTGAGAGCCTTAGGGGCTATGGCTACACCTTC
TRBV7-3	13	NA	NA	TRBJ1-5	CASSLHRDQPQHF	TGTGCCAGCAGCTTGCACAGAGATCAGCCCCAGCATTTT
TRBV5-4	16	NA	TRBD2	TRBJ2-5	CASSLGISGGQETQYF	TGTGCCAGCAGCTTGGGGATTAGCGGGGGGCAAGAGACCCAGTACTTC
TRBV5-1	16	NA	TRBD1	TRBJ1-6	CASSLTGQADNSPLHF	TGCGCCAGCAGCTTAACCGGACAGGCCGATAATTCACCCCTCCACTTT
TRBV7-9	18	NA	TRBD2	TRBJ2-3	CASSLETSGALYTDTQYF	TGTGCCAGCAGCTTAGAAACTAGCGGGGCCCTTTACACAGATACGCAGTATTTT
TRBV29-1	17	NA	TRBD1	TRBJ2-1	CSVEDPFDRGNYNEQFF	TGCAGCGTTGAAGATCCGTTTGACAGGGGGAATTACAATGAGCAGTTCTTC
TRBV2	13	NA	TRBD1	TRBJ2-7	CAGKTGEYYEQYF	TGTGCCGGGAAGACAGGGGAGTACTACGAGCAGTACTTC
TRBV7-2	15	NA	TRBD1	TRBJ1-5	CASSTGQVQRQPQHF	TGTGCCAGCAGCACCGGACAGGTTCAGCGTCAGCCCCAGCATTTT
TRBV30	12	NA	NA	TRBJ2-2	CAWSPNTGELFF	TGTGCCTGGAGTCCGAACACCGGGGAGCTGTTTTTT
TRBV29-1	13	NA	NA	TRBJ2-5	CSVAPDSTGAQYF	TGCAGCGTTGCCCCGGACTCGACCGGGGCCCAGTACTTC
TRBV30	13	NA	NA	TRBJ2-7	CAWRDGAGYEQYF	TGTGCCTGGAGAGACGGGGCCGGCTACGAGCAGTACTTC
TRBV7-9	12	NA	NA	TRBJ2-4	CASSLARGIQYF	TGTGCCAGCAGCTTAGCTCGTGGCATTCAGTACTTC
TRBV2	15	few	NA	TRBJ1-6	CASSELGVPNSPLHF	TGTGCCAGCAGTGAACTGGGAGTCCCAAATTCACCCCTCCACTTT
TRBV9	16	NA	TRBD1	TRBJ1-5	CASSVGEGGGNQPQHF	TGTGCCAGCAGCGTAGGGGAAGGGGGCGGTAATCAGCCCCAGCATTTT
TRBV7-9	15	NA	TRBD1	TRBJ2-5	CASSLGQGRQETQYF	TGTGCCAGCAGCTTAGGACAGGGGAGACAAGAGACCCAGTACTTC
TRBV27	15	NA	NA	TRBJ2-3	CASTIGTRSTDTQYF	TGTGCCAGCACCATTGGGACCCGGAGCACAGATACGCAGTATTTT
TRBV21-1	13	NA	NA	TRBJ1-6	CASSKVWNSPLHF	TGTGCCAGCAGCAAAGTGTGGAATTCACCCCTCCACTTT
TRBV29-1	13	once	NA	TRBJ1-1	CSVEDDLNTEAFF	TGCAGCGTTGAAGATGACTTGAACACTGAAGCTTTCTTT
TRBV30	14	once	NA	TRBJ1-2	CAWRWAGEVSGYTF	TGTGCCTGGAGATGGGCAGGGGAGGTTTCTGGCTACACCTTC
TRBV4-1	16	NA	NA	TRBJ1-2	CASSLNQGPAAYGYTF	TGCGCCAGCAGCCTAAATCAGGGACCCGCCGCCTATGGCTACACCTTC
TRBV7-6	14	NA	NA	TRBJ2-2	CASSSLQLTGELFF	TGTGCCAGCAGCTCTCTACAGCTCACCGGGGAACTGTTTTTT
TRBV5-1	15	NA	NA	TRBJ2-3	CASNESPGLTDTQYF	TGCGCCAGCAACGAATCTCCGGGACTTACAGATACGCAGTATTTT
TRBV6-6	13	NA	TRBD1	TRBJ2-7	CASTGTGGFEQYF	TGTGCCAGCACGGGGACAGGGGGTTTTGAGCAGTACTTC
TRBV27	12	NA	TRBD1	TRBJ1-1	CASRTGSTEAFF	TGTGCCAGCAGGACAGGGAGCACTGAAGCTTTCTTT
TRBV30	13	once	NA	TRBJ2-1	CAWRGLSYNEQFF	TGTGCCTGGCGGGGGCTTTCTTACAATGAGCAGTTCTTC
TRBV6-5	15	NA	NA	TRBJ1-4	CASSPSQMSGEKLFF	TGTGCCAGCAGTCCGTCCCAGATGTCGGGGGAAAAACTGTTTTTT
TRBV5-1	15	NA	TRBD2	TRBJ2-1	CASSLSGGDYNEQFF	TGCGCCAGCAGCCTGAGTGGGGGGGATTACAATGAGCAGTTCTTC
TRBV5-5	15	few	NA	TRBJ1-1	CASSSRTALNTEAFF	TGTGCCAGCAGCTCACGGACAGCCCTGAACACTGAAGCTTTCTTT